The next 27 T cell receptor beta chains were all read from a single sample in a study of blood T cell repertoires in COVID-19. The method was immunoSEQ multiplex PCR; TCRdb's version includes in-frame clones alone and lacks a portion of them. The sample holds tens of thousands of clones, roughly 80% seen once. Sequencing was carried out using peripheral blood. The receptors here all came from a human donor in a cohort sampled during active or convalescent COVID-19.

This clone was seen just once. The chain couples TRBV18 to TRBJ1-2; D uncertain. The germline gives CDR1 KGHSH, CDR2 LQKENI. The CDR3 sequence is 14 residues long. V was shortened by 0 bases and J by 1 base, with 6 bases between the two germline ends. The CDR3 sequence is CASSPPNSNYGYTF. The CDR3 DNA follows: TGTGCCAGCTCACCACCGAACAGTAACTATGGCTACACCTTC. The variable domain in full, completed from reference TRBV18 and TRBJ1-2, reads NAGVMQNPRHLVRRRGQEARLRCSPMKGHSHVYWYRQLPEEGLKFMVYLQKENIIDESGMPKERFSAEFPKEGPSILRIQQVVRGDSAAYFCASSPPNSNYGYTFGSGTRLTVV.

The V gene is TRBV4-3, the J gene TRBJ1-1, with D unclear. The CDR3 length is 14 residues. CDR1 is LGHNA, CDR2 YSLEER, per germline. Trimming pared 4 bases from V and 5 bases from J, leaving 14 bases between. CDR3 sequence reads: CASSLEPSGTEAFF. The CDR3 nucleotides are TGCGCCAGCAGCCTGGAACCCTCGGGAACTGAAGCTTTCTTT.

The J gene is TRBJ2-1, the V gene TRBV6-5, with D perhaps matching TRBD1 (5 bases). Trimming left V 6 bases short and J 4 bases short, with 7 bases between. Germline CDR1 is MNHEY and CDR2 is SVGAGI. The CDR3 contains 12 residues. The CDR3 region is CASRGHYNEQFF. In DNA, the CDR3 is TGTGCCAGCAGGGGGCATTACAATGAGCAGTTCTTC.

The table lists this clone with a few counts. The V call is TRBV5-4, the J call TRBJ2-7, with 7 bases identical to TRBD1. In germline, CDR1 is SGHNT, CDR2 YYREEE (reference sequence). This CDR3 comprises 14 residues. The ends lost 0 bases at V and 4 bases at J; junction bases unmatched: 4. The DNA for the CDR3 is TGTGCCAGCAGCTTGGAGGGGGCTCGTTACGAGCAGTACTTC. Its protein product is CASSLEGARYEQYF.

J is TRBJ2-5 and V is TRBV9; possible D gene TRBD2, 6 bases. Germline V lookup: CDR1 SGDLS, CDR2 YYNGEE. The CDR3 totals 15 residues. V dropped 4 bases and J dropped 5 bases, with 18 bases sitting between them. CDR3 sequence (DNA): TGTGCCAGCAGCTTAGATTCGGGCCGGGGGGAGACCCAGTACTTC. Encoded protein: CASSLDSGRGETQYF.

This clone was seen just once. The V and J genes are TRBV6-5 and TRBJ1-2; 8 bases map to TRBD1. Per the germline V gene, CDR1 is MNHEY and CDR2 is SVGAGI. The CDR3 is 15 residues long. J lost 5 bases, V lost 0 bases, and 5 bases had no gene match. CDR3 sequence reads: CASSYSGTGRYGYTF. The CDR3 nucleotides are TGTGCCAGCAGTTACTCGGGGACAGGTCGTTATGGCTACACCTTC.

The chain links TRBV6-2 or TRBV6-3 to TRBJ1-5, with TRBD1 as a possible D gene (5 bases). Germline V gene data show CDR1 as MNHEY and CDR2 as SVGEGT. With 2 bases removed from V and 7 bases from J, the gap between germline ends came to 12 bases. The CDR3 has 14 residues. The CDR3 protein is CASSYMAGRQPQHF. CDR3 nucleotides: TGTGCCAGCAGTTACATGGCAGGGAGGCAGCCCCAGCATTTT.

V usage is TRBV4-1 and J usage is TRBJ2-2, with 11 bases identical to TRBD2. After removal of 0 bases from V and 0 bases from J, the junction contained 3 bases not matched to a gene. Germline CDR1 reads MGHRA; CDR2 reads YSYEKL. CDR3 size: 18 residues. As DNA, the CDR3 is TGCGCCAGCAGCCAAGAAAGACTAGCGGGAACGAACACCGGGGAGCTGTTTTTT. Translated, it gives CASSQERLAGTNTGELFF.

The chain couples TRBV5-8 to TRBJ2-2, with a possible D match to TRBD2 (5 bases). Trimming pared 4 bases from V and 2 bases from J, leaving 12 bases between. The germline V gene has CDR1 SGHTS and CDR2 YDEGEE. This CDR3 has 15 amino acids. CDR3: CASSPRTGNTGELFF. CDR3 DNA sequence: TGTGCCAGCAGCCCCCGGACGGGAAACACCGGGGAGCTGTTTTTT.

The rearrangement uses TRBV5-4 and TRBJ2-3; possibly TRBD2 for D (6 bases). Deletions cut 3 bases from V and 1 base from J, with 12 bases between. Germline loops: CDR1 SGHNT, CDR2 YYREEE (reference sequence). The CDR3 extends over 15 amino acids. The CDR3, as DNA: TGTGCCAGCAGCTGGGGGGATGGAGGCACAGATACGCAGTATTTT. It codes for CASSWGDGGTDTQYF.

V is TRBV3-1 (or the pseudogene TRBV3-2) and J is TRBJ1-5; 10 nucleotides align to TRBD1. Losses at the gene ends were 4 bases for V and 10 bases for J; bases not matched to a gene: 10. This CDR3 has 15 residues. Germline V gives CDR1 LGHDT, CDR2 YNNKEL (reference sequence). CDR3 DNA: TGTGCCAGCAGCCCGACAGGGGGCGAGGGACGACCCCAGCATTTT. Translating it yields CASSPTGGEGRPQHF.

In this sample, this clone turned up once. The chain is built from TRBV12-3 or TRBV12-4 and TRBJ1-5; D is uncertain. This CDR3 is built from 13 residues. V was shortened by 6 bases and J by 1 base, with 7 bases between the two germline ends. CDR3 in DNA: TGTGCCAGCAGGTTACAGAGCAATCAGCCCCAGCATTTT. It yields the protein CASRLQSNQPQHF.

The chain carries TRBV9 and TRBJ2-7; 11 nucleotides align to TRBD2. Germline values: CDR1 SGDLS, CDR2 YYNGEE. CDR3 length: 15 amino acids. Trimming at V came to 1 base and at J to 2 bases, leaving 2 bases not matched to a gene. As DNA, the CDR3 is TGTGCCAGCAGCGTAAGTAGCGGGGGGGCCTACGAGCAGTACTTC. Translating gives CASSVSSGGAYEQYF.

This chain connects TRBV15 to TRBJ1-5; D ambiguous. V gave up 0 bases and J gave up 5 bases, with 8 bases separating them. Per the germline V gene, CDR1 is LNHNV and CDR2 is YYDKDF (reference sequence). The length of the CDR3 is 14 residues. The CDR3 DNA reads TGTGCCACCAGCAGAGATGGGCGGGATCAGCCCCAGCATTTT. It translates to CATSRDGRDQPQHF.

This CDR3 is CASSVGFGANYGYTF. The CDR3 coding sequence is TGTGCCAGCAGCGTAGGATTCGGAGCTAACTATGGCTACACCTTC. J is TRBJ1-2 and V is TRBV9; D remains unclear. V lost 0 bases, J lost 0 bases, and 9 bases lay in between. The CDR3 has 15 amino acids. Germline V CDR1 and CDR2: SGDLS, YYNGEE.

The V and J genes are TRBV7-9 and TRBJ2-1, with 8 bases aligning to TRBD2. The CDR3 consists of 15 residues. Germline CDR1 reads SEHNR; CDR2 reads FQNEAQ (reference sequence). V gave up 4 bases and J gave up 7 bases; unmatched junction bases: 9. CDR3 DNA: TGTGCCAGCAGCTCCCGGGGGGGAGGTCGGAATGAGCAGTTCTTC. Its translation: CASSSRGGGRNEQFF.

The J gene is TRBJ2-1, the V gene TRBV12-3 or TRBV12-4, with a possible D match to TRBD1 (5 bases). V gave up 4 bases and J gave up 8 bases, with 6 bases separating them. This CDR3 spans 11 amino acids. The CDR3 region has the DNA TGTGCCAGCAGTTGGGGCTATGAGCAGTTCTTC. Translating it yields CASSWGYEQFF.

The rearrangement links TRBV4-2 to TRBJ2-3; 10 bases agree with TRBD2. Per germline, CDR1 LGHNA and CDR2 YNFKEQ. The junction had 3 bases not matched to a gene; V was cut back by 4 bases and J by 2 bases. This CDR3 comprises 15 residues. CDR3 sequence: CASSRTSGVTDTQYF. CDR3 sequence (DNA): TGTGCCAGCAGCCGTACTAGCGGGGTCACAGATACGCAGTATTTT.

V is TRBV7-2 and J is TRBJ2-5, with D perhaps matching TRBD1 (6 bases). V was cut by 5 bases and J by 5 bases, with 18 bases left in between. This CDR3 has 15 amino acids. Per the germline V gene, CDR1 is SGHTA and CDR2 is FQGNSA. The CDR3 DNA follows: TGTGCCAGCAGCCCCGGACAGCCTGGGCTGGAGACCCAGTACTTC. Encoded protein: CASSPGQPGLETQYF.

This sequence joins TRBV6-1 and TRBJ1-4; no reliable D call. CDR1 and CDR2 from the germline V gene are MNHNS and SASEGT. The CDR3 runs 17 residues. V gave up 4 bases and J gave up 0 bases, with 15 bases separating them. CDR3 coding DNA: TGTGCCAGCAGTGCCCGGTTGTCAAGTGCAACTAATGAAAAACTGTTTTTT. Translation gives CASSARLSSATNEKLFF.

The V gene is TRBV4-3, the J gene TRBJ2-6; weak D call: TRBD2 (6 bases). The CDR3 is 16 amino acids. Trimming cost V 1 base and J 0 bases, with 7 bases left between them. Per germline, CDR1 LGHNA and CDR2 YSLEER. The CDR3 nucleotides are TGCGCCAGCAGCCAAGTTAGCGGCTCTGGGGCCAACGTCCTGACTTTC. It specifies CASSQVSGSGANVLTF.

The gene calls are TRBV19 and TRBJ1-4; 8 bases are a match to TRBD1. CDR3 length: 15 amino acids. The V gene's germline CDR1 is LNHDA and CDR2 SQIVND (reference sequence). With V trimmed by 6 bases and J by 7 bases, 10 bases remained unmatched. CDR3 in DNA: TGTGCCAGTAGCGGACAGGGTGCCTCAACTGAAAAACTGTTTTTT. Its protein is CASSGQGASTEKLFF. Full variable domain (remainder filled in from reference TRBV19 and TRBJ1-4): DGGITQSPKYLFRKEGQNVTLSCEQNLNHDAMYWYRQDPGQGLRLIYYSQIVNDFQKGDIAEGYSVSREKKESFPLTVTSAQKNPTAFYLCASSGQGASTEKLFFGSGTQLSVL.

The CDR3 nucleotides read TGTGCCATCAGTGTACCGGGGGACGGACCTTCCTACAATGAGCAGTTCTTC. This sequence encodes CAISVPGDGPSYNEQFF. This chain joins TRBV10-3 and TRBJ2-1; tentatively, D is TRBD2 (6 bases). The CDR3 contains 17 residues. CDR1 ENHRY and CDR2 SYGVKD come from the germline V gene. The V end lost 4 bases, the J end lost 1 base, and 17 bases lay between the germline ends.

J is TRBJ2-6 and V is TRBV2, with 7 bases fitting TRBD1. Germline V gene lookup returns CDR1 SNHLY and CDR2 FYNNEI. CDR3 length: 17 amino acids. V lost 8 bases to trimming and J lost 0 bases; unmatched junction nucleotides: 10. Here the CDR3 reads CASQLWTGYSGANVLTF. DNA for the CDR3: TGTGCCAGCCAACTATGGACAGGCTACTCTGGGGCCAACGTCCTGACTTTC.

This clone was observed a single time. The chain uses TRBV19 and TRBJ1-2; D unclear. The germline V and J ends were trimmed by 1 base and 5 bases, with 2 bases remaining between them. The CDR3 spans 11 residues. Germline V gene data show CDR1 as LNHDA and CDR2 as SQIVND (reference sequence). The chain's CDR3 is CASSIAYGYTF. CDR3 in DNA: TGTGCCAGTAGTATAGCTTATGGCTACACCTTC. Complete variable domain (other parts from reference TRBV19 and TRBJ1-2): DGGITQSPKYLFRKEGQNVTLSCEQNLNHDAMYWYRQDPGQGLRLIYYSQIVNDFQKGDIAEGYSVSREKKESFPLTVTSAQKNPTAFYLCASSIAYGYTFGSGTRLTVV.

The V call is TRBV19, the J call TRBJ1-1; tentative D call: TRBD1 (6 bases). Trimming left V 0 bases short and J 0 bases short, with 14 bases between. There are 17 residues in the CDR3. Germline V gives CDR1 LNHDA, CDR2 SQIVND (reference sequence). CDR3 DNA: TGTGCCAGTAGTATAGATCTAGAGGGGGGGATGAACACTGAAGCTTTCTTT. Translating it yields CASSIDLEGGMNTEAFF.

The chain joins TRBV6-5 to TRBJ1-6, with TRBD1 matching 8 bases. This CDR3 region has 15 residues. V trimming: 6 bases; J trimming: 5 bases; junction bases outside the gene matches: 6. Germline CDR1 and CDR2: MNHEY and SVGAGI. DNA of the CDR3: TGTGCCAGCAGACCAAGGGGACAGGATAATTCACCCCTCCACTTT. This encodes CASRPRGQDNSPLHF.